Each of the 28 T cell receptor beta chains below was sequenced from the same sample in a study of cytomegalovirus exposure and HLA in healthy donors (dated by TCRdb to the late 2010s). Library preparation employed the immunoSEQ multiplex PCR assay. TCRdb obtained this table from immuneACCESS and retained in-frame rearrangements with V and J assigned. These tables miss some clones; where compared with another copy, unresolved V genes account for less than half of the shortfall, and the remainder is unexplained. Counted in this sample were tens of thousands of clones; roughly nine tenths of them appeared once. 2.5% to 4% of the sample is taken by the ten largest. The sample taken for sequencing was PBMCs. These receptor sequences come from a man in his late teens or twenties in good health and CMV-seronegative.

The chain combines TRBV9 with TRBJ2-5, with 8 bases fitting TRBD2. Losses at the gene ends were 2 bases for V and 4 bases for J; bases not matched to a gene: 7. The CDR3 covers 15 residues. The germline V gene has CDR1 SGDLS and CDR2 YYNGEE. CDR3 nucleotides: TGTGCCAGCAGCGTCGGCGGGAGGCCGCTAGAGACCCAGTACTTC. Translated: CASSVGGRPLETQYF.

This clone was seen just once. V usage is TRBV19 and J usage is TRBJ1-1; D gene unclear. The germline V gene encodes CDR1 LNHDA and CDR2 SQIVND (reference sequence). V was cut by 7 bases and J by 0 bases, with 21 bases left in between. This CDR3 has 17 amino acids. CDR3 in amino acids: CASTPSGIFYLNTEAFF. The DNA of the CDR3 is TGTGCCAGTACCCCCAGCGGGATCTTTTACTTGAACACTGAAGCTTTCTTT.

This chain links TRBV7-3 with TRBJ2-1; 9 bases are shared with TRBD2. Germline trimming cut 5 bases from V and 8 bases from J; bases unmatched to any gene: 10. The germline gives CDR1 SGHTA, CDR2 FQGTGA. The CDR3 covers 15 residues. The CDR3 DNA follows: TGTGCCAGCAGCCTTCTAGCGGGGCCGCAGGATGAGCAGTTCTTC. It translates to CASSLLAGPQDEQFF.

The chain is built from TRBV4-3 and TRBJ2-7; 9 nucleotides match TRBD2. The CDR3 covers 15 residues. CDR1 and CDR2 from the germline V gene are LGHNA and YSLEER. With V trimmed by 4 bases and J by 3 bases, 7 bases remained unmatched. CDR3 protein: CASSRYSREGYEQYF. The CDR3 DNA is TGCGCCAGCAGCCGGTATTCGCGGGAGGGCTACGAGCAGTACTTC.

This sequence joins TRBV5-6 and TRBJ2-7; TRBD2 aligns across 8 bases. The CDR3 extends over 16 amino acids. CDR1 and CDR2 from the germline V gene are SGHDT and YYEEEE. Trimming at V came to 4 bases and at J to 1 base, leaving 10 bases not matched to a gene. The DNA of the CDR3 is TGTGCCAGCAGCGCGACAGCGGGAGTCAGGTCCTACGAGCAGTACTTC. Protein sequence: CASSATAGVRSYEQYF.

The V and J genes are TRBV6-7 and TRBJ1-2, with D tentatively TRBD1 (5 bases). TRBV6-7 is marked as an open reading frame, function uncertain. The CDR3 spans 15 residues. V lost 0 bases, J lost 4 bases, and 12 bases lay in between. The CDR3 region is CASSYSFRRAYGYTF. The DNA of the CDR3 is TGTGCCAGCAGTTACTCGTTTCGCAGGGCCTATGGCTACACCTTC.

The V and J genes are TRBV11-2 and TRBJ1-1; D may be TRBD1 (5 bases). The germline V gene has CDR1 SGHAT and CDR2 FQNNGV. This CDR3 is built from 15 residues. Trimming took 6 bases from V and 1 from J, leaving 15 bases between them. The CDR3 nucleotides are TGTGCCAGCAGACTACCCTGGGGGGGGAACACTGAAGCTTTCTTT. Protein: CASRLPWGGNTEAFF.

The CDR3 bases are TGTGCCAGCAGTTCAACGACATCGGGAAGACAGCCCCAGCATTTT. Encoded protein: CASSSTTSGRQPQHF. The chain joins TRBV6-5 to TRBJ1-5; no clear D gene. Between the trimmed V and J ends, which lost 4 bases and 7 bases, there was a span of 17 bases. Germline V gene sequence: CDR1 MNHEY, CDR2 SVGAGI. The CDR3 spans 15 residues.

This clone was picked up one time. V is TRBV7-8 and J is TRBJ1-2; 7 bases line up with TRBD1. Unmatched junction bases numbered 6, after V lost 4 bases and J lost 1 base. This CDR3 is built from 15 residues. CDR1 SGHVS and CDR2 FQNEAQ come from the germline V gene. The chain's CDR3 is CASSWTDRSNYGYTF. CDR3 nucleotides: TGTGCCAGCAGCTGGACGGACAGGAGTAACTATGGCTACACCTTC.

The chain uses TRBV4-2 and TRBJ2-1, with TRBD2 identical over 10 bases. J gave up 6 bases and V 2 bases, and 7 bases lay outside the gene matches. From germline, CDR1 is LGHNA and CDR2 YNFKEQ. The CDR3 consists of 16 residues. This CDR3 is CASSQIWSSGSNEQFF. The CDR3 DNA reads as TGTGCCAGCAGCCAAATTTGGTCTAGCGGGAGCAATGAGCAGTTCTTC.

The genes are TRBV6-5 and TRBJ1-1; a weak D match, TRBD1 (5 bases). Germline-derived CDR1 and CDR2 are MNHEY and SVGAGI. The ends were cut back, 6 bases at V and 11 bases at J, with 13 bases in the middle. The CDR3 spans 11 residues. As DNA, the CDR3 is TGTGCCAGCAGCTCGGGGGGTTCGGCTTTCTTT. Translating gives CASSSGGSAFF.

The V call is TRBV29-1, the J call TRBJ2-1, with D perhaps matching TRBD2 (6 bases). The V end was cut by 2 bases, the J end by 6 bases, with 14 bases between. Germline lookup yields CDR1 SQVTM and CDR2 ANQGSEA. The CDR3 is 14 amino acids. CDR3 DNA sequence: TGCAGCGTTGAACACGGAGGGAAAGGCAATGAGCAGTTCTTC. Amino acids: CSVEHGGKGNEQFF.

This chain uses TRBV7-9 with TRBJ2-5, with TRBD2 identical over 7 bases. The CDR3 covers 15 residues. The germline V gene has CDR1 SEHNR and CDR2 FQNEAQ (reference sequence). V dropped 1 base and J dropped 5; count of bases not matched to a gene: 7. The CDR3 loop is CASSLGSGIEETQYF. The CDR3 DNA sequence: TGTGCCAGCAGCTTAGGGAGCGGGATTGAGGAGACCCAGTACTTC.

The count of this clone is one. J is TRBJ1-5 and V is TRBV6-1; possible D gene TRBD1, 5 bases. This CDR3 has 15 amino acids. CDR1 is MNHNS, CDR2 SASEGT, per germline. The V gene lost 10 bases and the J gene lost 5 bases, with 21 bases spanning the gap. Written as DNA, the CDR3 is TGTGCCACCAAATCGGGACTCCTTAGGGATCAGCCCCAGCATTTT. It translates to CATKSGLLRDQPQHF.

The chain uses TRBV25-1 and TRBJ1-2; 8 positions match TRBD1. In germline, CDR1 is MGHDK, CDR2 SYGVNS. This CDR3 has 12 amino acids. Trimming removed 4 bases from V and 8 bases from J; junction bases left unmatched: 3. The CDR3 coding sequence is TGTGCCAGCAGTGGCGGACAGGGCGGCTACACCTTC. Residues: CASSGGQGGYTF.

The V and J genes are TRBV6-4 and TRBJ1-4; TRBD1 matches at 8 bases. CDR3 size: 24 residues. Looked up from germline, CDR1 is MRHNA and CDR2 is SNTAGT. V lost 0 bases to trimming and J lost 8 bases; unmatched junction nucleotides: 32. CDR3 loop: CASSDSAGSSEDRDDVGNDEKLFF. CDR3 bases: TGTGCCAGCAGTGACTCGGCGGGATCATCGGAGGACAGGGACGATGTCGGGAATGACGAAAAACTGTTTTTT.

This chain links TRBV6-1 with TRBJ2-7; D gene uncertain. The germline V and J ends were trimmed by 6 bases and 5 bases, with 8 bases remaining between them. CDR3 size: 11 residues. Germline CDR1 reads MNHNS; CDR2 reads SASEGT. The CDR3 region has the DNA TGTGCCAGCAGATCCTTTAACGAGCAGTACTTC. The encoded protein is CASRSFNEQYF.

In this sample, this clone turned up once. This rearrangement joins TRBV5-5 to TRBJ2-1; 9 nucleotides agree with TRBD2. The CDR3 totals 15 residues. The V gene's germline CDR1 is SGHKS and CDR2 YYEKEE (reference sequence). Germline trimming cut 6 bases from V and 6 bases from J; bases unmatched to any gene: 10. As DNA, the CDR3 is TGTGCCAGCAAGACAGTTAGCGGGAGCGCCAATGAGCAGTTCTTC. It is translated as CASKTVSGSANEQFF.

The J gene is TRBJ1-2, the V gene TRBV27; the D gene is possibly TRBD1 (6 bases). This CDR3 has 12 amino acids. V lost 6 bases to trimming and J lost 7 bases, with 12 bases between them. Germline V CDR1 and CDR2: MNHEY, SMNVEV (reference sequence). The DNA of the CDR3 is TGTGCCAGCAGAACAGGGAGGGGTGGCTACACCTTC. This sequence encodes CASRTGRGGYTF.

The V call is TRBV7-3, the J call TRBJ2-2; TRBD2 matches at 7 bases. J was trimmed by 0 bases and V by 5 bases; bases with no gene match: 3. CDR3 length equals 15 residues. From germline, CDR1 is SGHTA and CDR2 FQGTGA. The CDR3 here is CASSPGRANTGELFF. For the CDR3, the DNA is TGTGCCAGCAGCCCAGGGAGGGCGAACACCGGGGAGCTGTTTTTT.

J is TRBJ2-3 and V is TRBV29-1; TRBD2 matches at 8 bases. V trimming: 4 bases; J trimming: 4 bases; junction bases outside the gene matches: 7. The germline gives CDR1 SQVTM, CDR2 ANQGSEA. The CDR3 is 14 amino acids. DNA for the CDR3: TGCAGCGTTGGTCTTAGCGGGACTGCAGATACGCAGTATTTT. This gives the protein CSVGLSGTADTQYF.

V and J are TRBV7-3 and TRBJ2-1, with TRBD1 matching 7 bases. J was trimmed by 4 bases and V by 5 bases; bases with no gene match: 2. CDR1 SGHTA and CDR2 FQGTGA come from the germline V gene. This CDR3 is 13 amino acids long. The DNA of the CDR3 is TGTGCCAGCAGCCCGGGACAGTACAATGAGCAGTTCTTC. Translating gives CASSPGQYNEQFF. Full variable domain (outside the CDR3, taken from reference TRBV7-3 and TRBJ2-1): GAGVSQTPSNKVTEKGKYVELRCDPISGHTALYWYRQSLGQGPEFLIYFQGTGAADDSGLPNDRFFAVRPEGSVSTLKIQRTERGDSAVYLCASSPGQYNEQFFGPGTRLTVL.

This chain connects TRBV28 to TRBJ2-3; 7 bases are a match to TRBD2. J lost 6 bases, V lost 6 bases, and 12 bases had no gene match. The CDR3 has 15 residues. Germline-derived CDR1 and CDR2 are MDHEN and SYDVKM. The CDR3 bases are TGTGCCAGCAGACCCCTGGGGGGGGTTTTGGATACGCAGTATTTT. Protein sequence: CASRPLGGVLDTQYF.

The V call is TRBV6-6, the J call TRBJ2-2, with 10 positions matching TRBD1. With V trimmed by 7 bases and J by 6 bases, 8 bases remained unmatched. Germline lookup yields CDR1 MNHNY and CDR2 SVGAGI (reference sequence). CDR3 size: 15 residues. CDR3 in DNA: TGTGCCAGCAAAGTACCCGGACAGGGGGCCGGGGAGCTGTTTTTT. Amino acids: CASKVPGQGAGELFF.

V and J are TRBV4-2 and TRBJ2-5; 9 nucleotides line up with TRBD2. The DNA end is a closer match to TRBJ2-7, so the J assignment may be wrong. This CDR3 spans 15 amino acids. Germline V CDR1 and CDR2: LGHNA, YNFKEQ. CDR3 in amino acids: CASSPGLARSYEQYF. The CDR3 DNA follows: TGTGCCAGCAGCCCCGGACTAGCGCGCTCCTACGAGCAGTACTTC.

The V call is TRBV7-2, the J call TRBJ2-1; 7 bases match TRBD2. Trimming took 5 bases from V and 3 from J; bases not matched to a gene: 7. The CDR3 contains 15 residues. The germline CDR1 and CDR2 sequences are SGHTA and FQGNSA. CDR3 DNA sequence: TGTGCCAGCAGCCCCCGGACTAGGGGCTACAATGAGCAGTTCTTC. The encoded protein is CASSPRTRGYNEQFF.

This chain connects TRBV7-9 to TRBJ1-4, with D hard to call. In germline, CDR1 is SEHNR, CDR2 FQNEAQ (reference sequence). V was cut by 5 bases and J by 3 bases, with 19 bases left in between. This CDR3 contains 17 residues. The CDR3 is CASSPTAGGSPNEKLFF. For the CDR3, the DNA is TGTGCCAGCAGCCCGACCGCCGGAGGGAGCCCTAATGAAAAACTGTTTTTT.

V and J are TRBV29-1 and TRBJ2-3, with a weak D call TRBD2 (6 bases). The length of the CDR3 is 12 residues. Germline CDR1 reads SQVTM; CDR2 reads ANQGSEA. Trimming removed 6 bases at V and 0 bases at J, with 7 bases between. CDR3 loop: CSVGLSTDTQYF. CDR3 DNA: TGCAGCGTGGGACTTAGCACAGATACGCAGTATTTT.